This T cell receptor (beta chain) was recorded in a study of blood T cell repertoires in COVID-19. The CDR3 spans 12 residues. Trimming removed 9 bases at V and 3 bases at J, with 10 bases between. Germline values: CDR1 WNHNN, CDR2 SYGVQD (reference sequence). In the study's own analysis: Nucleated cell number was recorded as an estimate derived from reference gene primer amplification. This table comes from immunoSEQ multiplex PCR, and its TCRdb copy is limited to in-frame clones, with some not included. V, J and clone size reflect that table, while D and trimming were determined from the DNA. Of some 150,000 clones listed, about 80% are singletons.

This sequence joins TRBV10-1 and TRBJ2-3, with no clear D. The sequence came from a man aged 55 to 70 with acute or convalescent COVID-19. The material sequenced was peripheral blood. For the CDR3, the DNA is TGCGCCAGACTTTCCGAGACAGATACGCAGTATTTT. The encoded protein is CARLSETDTQYF.